One sample yielded the 10 T cell receptor beta chains listed below, sequenced in a study of cytomegalovirus exposure and HLA in healthy donors. The PCR ran on 60 Vbeta and 13 Jbeta primers. Data came from immunoSEQ multiplex PCR; TCRdb stores just in-frame clones and leaves some out. The data contain roughly 170,000 clones, roughly 81% of them singletons. Input material: PBMCs. The receptor source for this set is a girl aged 5 to 17 in good health and CMV-seropositive.

The chain is built from TRBV6-1 and TRBJ1-3; D not resolved. V lost 4 bases to trimming and J lost 0 bases, with 7 bases between them. Germline V gene data show CDR1 as MNHNS and CDR2 as SASEGT. The CDR3 runs to 14 residues. The CDR3, as DNA: TGTGCCAGCAGTGCGCGGGACTCTGGAAACACCATATATTTT. It yields the protein CASSARDSGNTIYF.

This clone has only one observation. The chain carries TRBV19 and TRBJ1-4, with D possibly matching TRBD1 (5 bases). The length of the CDR3 is 16 residues. V lost 4 bases and J 5 bases, leaving 17 bases between the germline ends. Germline CDR1 is LNHDA and CDR2 is SQIVND (reference sequence). The CDR3 reads CASSTYMTAKNEKLFF. CDR3 bases: TGTGCCAGTAGTACCTATATGACAGCTAAGAATGAAAAACTGTTTTTT. Together with reference TRBV19 and TRBJ1-4, the CDR3 gives the full variable domain: DGGITQSPKYLFRKEGQNVTLSCEQNLNHDAMYWYRQDPGQGLRLIYYSQIVNDFQKGDIAEGYSVSREKKESFPLTVTSAQKNPTAFYLCASSTYMTAKNEKLFFGSGTQLSVL.

This clone was detected only a few times. CDR3 sequence reads: CASSSTSGAYNEQFF. The DNA for the CDR3 is TGTGCCAGCTCATCCACTAGCGGAGCCTACAATGAGCAGTTCTTC. This sequence joins TRBV18 and TRBJ2-1; 8 bases fit TRBD2. The germline V gene has CDR1 KGHSH and CDR2 LQKENI. This CDR3 spans 15 amino acids. The V gene end was trimmed by 5 bases and the J gene end by 2 bases; junction bases not matched to a gene: 5.

The rearrangement joins TRBV5-4 to TRBJ2-7; TRBD1 might be the D (5 bases). The CDR3 spans 15 residues. With 4 bases removed from V and 6 bases from J, the gap between germline ends came to 20 bases. CDR1 is SGHNT and CDR2 is YYREEE in the germline V gene (reference sequence). CDR3 protein: CASSPLSQGRAEQYF. The CDR3 region has the DNA TGTGCCAGCAGCCCCCTGTCCCAGGGAAGGGCCGAGCAGTACTTC.

This chain connects TRBV19 to TRBJ2-3; 8 nucleotides agree with TRBD2. Germline assignment: CDR1 LNHDA and CDR2 SQIVND (reference sequence). This CDR3 is 15 amino acids long. J gave up 6 bases and V 0 bases, and 5 bases lay outside the gene matches. CDR3 DNA: TGTGCCAGTAGTATAGAGGGTAGCGGGGCGGATACGCAGTATTTT. Translated, it gives CASSIEGSGADTQYF.

This rearrangement joins TRBV7-8 to TRBJ1-2; D is perhaps TRBD1 (5 bases). Trimming took 2 bases from V and 7 from J, leaving 20 bases between them. The CDR3 covers 16 residues. CDR1 is SGHVS and CDR2 is FQNEAQ in the germline V gene. The CDR3 DNA is TGTGCCAGCAGCTTAAGGTTTCCCGCAGGGAATGTTGGCTACACCTTC. Translating it yields CASSLRFPAGNVGYTF.

The V gene is TRBV19, the J gene TRBJ1-1; D may be TRBD1 (5 bases). Germline assignment: CDR1 LNHDA and CDR2 SQIVND (reference sequence). This CDR3 comprises 15 residues. Trimming left V 5 bases short and J 0 bases short, with 13 bases between. The CDR3 protein is CASSGGHHMNTEAFF. CDR3 in DNA: TGTGCCAGTAGTGGTGGACACCACATGAACACTGAAGCTTTCTTT.

The chain recombines TRBV2 with TRBJ1-1, with D hard to call. Germline values: CDR1 SNHLY, CDR2 FYNNEI. The CDR3 covers 13 residues. V dropped 2 bases and J dropped 1 base, with 5 bases sitting between them. CDR3 DNA sequence: TGTGCCAGCAGTGAATTGGCGAACACTGAAGCTTTCTTT. Translating it yields CASSELANTEAFF.

This clone was picked up a small number of times. The J gene is TRBJ2-7, the V gene TRBV11-2, with D perhaps TRBD1 (6 bases). This CDR3 has 14 residues. The germline CDR1 and CDR2 sequences are SGHAT and FQNNGV. V lost 4 bases to trimming and J lost 6 bases, with 16 bases between them. The CDR3 region has the DNA TGTGCCAGCAGCTCCTCCCCGGACAGCCTCGAGCAGTACTTC. Amino acid sequence: CASSSSPDSLEQYF.

The V call is TRBV30, the J call TRBJ2-7, with 7 nucleotides matching TRBD1. Looked up from germline, CDR1 is GTSNPN and CDR2 is SVGIG (reference sequence). Losses at the gene ends were 2 bases for V and 4 bases for J; bases not matched to a gene: 11. The CDR3 length is 15 residues. In nucleotides, the CDR3 is TGTGCCTGGAGTAAATGGACAGGAAACCCTTACGAGCAGTACTTC. Protein: CAWSKWTGNPYEQYF.